Shown below are 7 T cell receptor beta chains from a single sample sequenced in a study of OX40 agonist ivuxolimab in advanced cancers. Preparation of the library involved the immunoSEQ multiplex PCR assay. The table comes from immuneACCESS by way of TCRdb, which keeps in-frame sequences with V and J called. Part of the clones is missing from these tables; in studies checked, under half for an unresolved V gene and the rest for unknown reasons. This sample comprises 50,000 or so clones, approximately 86% of them detected only once. Of the sample, about 12% falls within the top ten clones. The sequencing here drew on CD4+ or CD8+ T cells sorted from blood, taken in a trial of the OX40 agonist ivuxolimab. These receptors came from an adult with an advanced solid tumor such as melanoma, head and neck, liver or kidney cancer.

The V gene is TRBV7-9, the J gene TRBJ1-1; 9 nucleotides match TRBD1. The CDR3 spans 15 residues. CDR1 SEHNR and CDR2 FQNEAQ come from the germline V gene (reference sequence). Trimming at V came to 3 bases and at J to 1 base, leaving 3 bases not matched to a gene. In DNA form, the CDR3 reads TGTGCCAGCAGCTTTCCGGGACAGGGGAACACTGAAGCTTTCTTT. This encodes CASSFPGQGNTEAFF.

The J gene is TRBJ2-1, the V gene TRBV27, with D perhaps matching TRBD2 (7 bases). This CDR3 spans 15 amino acids. Germline lookup yields CDR1 MNHEY and CDR2 SMNVEV (reference sequence). Trimming shortened V by 5 bases and J by 8 bases, and 19 bases separated the two germline ends. The chain's CDR3 is CASSLGGGGGYEQFF. CDR3 nucleotide sequence: TGTGCCAGCAGTCTAGGGGGAGGGGGGGGCTATGAGCAGTTCTTC.

The chain recombines TRBV19 with TRBJ1-1; D gene ambiguous. V lost 0 bases to trimming and J lost 0 bases, with 8 bases between them. CDR1 LNHDA and CDR2 SQIVND come from the germline V gene (reference sequence). There are 15 residues in the CDR3. CDR3 in amino acids: CASSIDLELNTEAFF. As DNA, the CDR3 is TGTGCCAGTAGTATAGATCTGGAGTTGAACACTGAAGCTTTCTTT.

The chain couples TRBV5-4 to TRBJ2-7; D is undetermined. The CDR3 has 13 residues. Trimming pared 0 bases from V and 3 bases from J, leaving 7 bases between. CDR1 and CDR2 (germline): SGHNT, YYREEE (reference sequence). The CDR3 region has the DNA TGTGCCAGCAGCTTGGCGGAGAACTACGAGCAGTACTTC. Protein product: CASSLAENYEQYF.

This clone is medium-sized (0.01 to 0.1%) in the sample. This chain uses TRBV6-5 with TRBJ2-7, with 9 positions matching TRBD1. The CDR3 length is 13 residues. The germline CDR1 and CDR2 sequences are MNHEY and SVGAGI. The ends lost 4 bases at V and 4 bases at J; junction bases unmatched: 2. For the CDR3, the DNA is TGTGCCAGCAGTTCCGGGACAGGGTACGAGCAGTACTTC. Protein sequence: CASSSGTGYEQYF.

V is TRBV28 and J is TRBJ2-7; 8 positions agree with TRBD1. The CDR3 has 14 amino acids. The J segment lost 4 bases and the V segment lost 6 bases, leaving 8 bases of the junction unmatched. CDR1 and CDR2 from the germline V gene are MDHEN and SYDVKM. The CDR3 DNA is TGTGCCAGCAGGACCGGGACAGGTCCGTACGAGCAGTACTTC. It encodes CASRTGTGPYEQYF. Looking up the rest from reference TRBV28 and TRBJ2-7 gives the full variable domain: DVKVTQSSRYLVKRTGEKVFLECVQDMDHENMFWYRQDPGLGLRLIYFSYDVKMKEKGDIPEGYSVSREKKERFSLILESASTNQTSMYLCASRTGTGPYEQYFGPGTRLTVT.

V usage is TRBV5-4 and J usage is TRBJ2-5; 8 bases match TRBD1. This CDR3 comprises 15 residues. Trimming removed 4 bases from V and 2 bases from J; junction bases left unmatched: 7. Germline loops: CDR1 SGHNT, CDR2 YYREEE (reference sequence). The DNA of the CDR3 is TGTGCCAGCAGCCTGAGGACAGGGCAACAAGAGACCCAGTACTTC. Its protein is CASSLRTGQQETQYF.